This T cell receptor (beta chain) was sequenced in a study of blood T cells in healthy people across ages. The CDR3 is made up of 18 amino acids. Trimming at V came to 0 bases and at J to 0 bases, leaving 10 bases not matched to a gene. Healthy Russian Caucasian donors spanned ages about 6 to 100 years. PCR was performed a second time for about 7 to 11 cycles using a sample-barcoded 5' primer and a J-beta primer mix. Each CDR3 protein gets one entry after TCRdb re-called the 5' RACE reads with MiXCR. The profile covers about 720,000 distinct CDR3 sequences, with approximately 22% appearing a single time and around 22% taken by the ten largest.

The chain carries TRBV23-1 and TRBJ1-2; 7 bases map to TRBD1. TRBV23-1 is treated as an ORF (open reading frame) with a function not yet certain. The sequenced sample consisted of blood. This sequence originates from a man between 65 and 79 years old in good health. CDR3 DNA sequence: TGCGCCAGCAGTCAATCAGTCCACCGGGACAGAGCTAACTATGGCTACACCTTC. It yields the protein CASSQSVHRDRANYGYTF.